The sequence of this T cell receptor (beta chain) was determined in a study of vaccination and CD4 T cells after COVID-19. About the research overall: SARS-CoV-2 was confirmed by nasal swab PCR; disease was mild in nine, severe in one. Cultures acting as controls obtained a CEFX pool, an HIV-1 Nef pool, or no peptide.

Worth noting for this clonotype: Its antigen is undetermined.

The CDR3 totals 14 residues. V dropped 4 bases and J dropped 3 bases, with 10 bases sitting between them. Looked up from germline, CDR1 is SGHNT and CDR2 is YYREEE (reference sequence). Treatment denoted: approximately nine-day PBMC culture with coronavirus spike peptide pools or control peptides (ViraFEST assay). Cultured CD4+ T-cell DNA underwent Oncomine TCR Beta short-read sequencing. One entry per CDR3 protein, called by TCRdb with MiXCR from the PCR reads. This sample has 6,000 to 6,500 distinct CDR3 sequences, with 60% to 85% found just once. The V call is TRBV5-4, the J call TRBJ2-2; D ambiguous. The TCR was taken from a human donor who had recovered from COVID-19. Sequenced material: CD4+ T cells from blood, cultured in vitro. The chain's CDR3 is CASSPIRDTGELFF. CDR3 nucleotides: TGTGCCAGCAGCCCGATTAGAGACACCGGGGAGCTGTTTTTT.